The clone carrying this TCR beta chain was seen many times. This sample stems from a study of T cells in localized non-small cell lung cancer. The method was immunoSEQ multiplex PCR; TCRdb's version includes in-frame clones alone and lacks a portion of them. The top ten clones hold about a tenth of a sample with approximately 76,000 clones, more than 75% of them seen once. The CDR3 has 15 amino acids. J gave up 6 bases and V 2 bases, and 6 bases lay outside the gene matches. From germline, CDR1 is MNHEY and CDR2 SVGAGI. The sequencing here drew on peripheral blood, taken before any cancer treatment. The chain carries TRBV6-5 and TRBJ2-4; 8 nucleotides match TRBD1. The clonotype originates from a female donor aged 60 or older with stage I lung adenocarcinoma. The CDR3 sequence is CASSYGAGTGNIQYF. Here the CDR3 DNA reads TGTGCCAGCAGTTACGGTGCCGGGACAGGAAACATTCAGTACTTC.